This TCR beta chain was recorded in a study of blood T cell repertoires in COVID-19. Overall study context: Italy, Spain and the United States were the sources of the convalescent and acute COVID-19 samples.

Those enrolled in Seattle joined during active infection and were followed longitudinally afterward. Profiling relied on immunoSEQ multiplex PCR, and the TCRdb table lists in-frame clones only, not all of them. The repertoire holds fewer than 300,000 clones, with 65% to 85% as singletons. CDR3 size: 15 residues. V lost 11 bases to trimming and J lost 0 bases; unmatched junction nucleotides: 8. In germline, CDR1 is SEHNR, CDR2 FQNEAQ (reference sequence). The receptor was isolated from a human donor with COVID-19, enrolled during active disease. The donor label of this sample is uncertain. The chain is built from TRBV7-9 and TRBJ2-2, with 8 nucleotides matching TRBD2. Sequencing was done on a sample of peripheral blood. This CDR3 reads CAFPAGGTNTGELFF. In nucleotides, the CDR3 is TGTGCCTTCCCGGCGGGAGGTACGAACACCGGGGAGCTGTTTTTT.